What follows describes a single TCR beta chain. This sample was included in a study of blood T cell repertoires in COVID-19. Study summary: Acute-phase and convalescent COVID-19 samples originated in the United States, Italy and Spain. The analysed material was cDNA or gDNA that came from T cells, B-cell-depleted T cells, or PBMCs.

The CDR3 covers 15 residues. Trimming shortened V by 5 bases and J by 0 bases, and 11 bases separated the two germline ends. The germline V gene has CDR1 SEHNR and CDR2 FQNEAQ (reference sequence). Per the original data handling: Nucleated cell number was recorded as an estimate derived from reference gene primer amplification. Libraries were prepared by immunoSEQ multiplex PCR; TCRdb keeps only in-frame clonotypes and omits some of them. For V, J and clone size, that table is used; D and trimming come from the DNA. The sample shows 150,000 or so clones, about 83% of them seen only once. The specimen was peripheral blood. This TCR was sampled from a human donor in a cohort sampled during active COVID-19. The rearrangement joins TRBV7-9 to TRBJ1-3; weak D call: TRBD1 (6 bases). The CDR3 region is CASSGTPSSGNTIYF. DNA for the CDR3: TGTGCCAGCAGCGGGACACCTAGCTCTGGAAACACCATATATTTT.